This is a list of T cell receptor beta chains from one sample in a study of hypomethylating agent response in myelodysplastic syndrome. The assay was immunoSEQ multiplex PCR, and TCRdb's table has in-frame clones only and misses some. The sample shows approximately 2,700 clones, 82% of them seen only once. Specimen: bone marrow, collected before or after starting hypomethylating agent treatment for myelodysplastic syndrome (not recorded which). These receptors all stem from a human donor with myelodysplastic syndrome. Both conserved end residues are part of each CDR3. Fields, in order: V gene, J gene, clone size, D gene, CDR3 protein, CDR3 DNA. A D gene is named only where the DNA matches it firmly. A row's size may be missing; if present it is once, few, many or a size class.

TRBV5-4	TRBJ2-7	-	TRBD1	CASSADRGSSYEQYF	TGTGCCAGCAGCGCCGACAGGGGAAGCTCCTACGAGCAGTACTTC
TRBV11-2	TRBJ2-1	-	TRBD2	CASSLGGGSGEQFF	TGTGCCAGCAGCTTAGGGGGCGGGAGCGGTGAGCAGTTCTTC
TRBV18	TRBJ2-7	-	-	CASSLEGLRYEQYF	TGTGCCAGCTCACTTGAAGGACTCCGCTACGAGCAGTACTTC
TRBV7-3	TRBJ2-2	-	-	CASSLRTQGGELFF	TGTGCCAGCAGCTTAAGGACTCAGGGCGGGGAGCTGTTTTTT
TRBV5-4	TRBJ2-6	-	-	CASSLAFSGANVLTF	TGTGCCAGCAGCTTGGCTTTCTCTGGGGCCAACGTCCTGACTTTC
TRBV5-4	TRBJ1-6	-	-	CASSGTGGRNSPLHF	TGTGCCAGCAGCGGGACTGGGGGCCGTAATTCACCCCTCCACTTT
TRBV7-3	TRBJ2-1	-	-	CASSPGRGSNEQFF	TGTGCCAGCAGCCCCGGAAGGGGGTCCAATGAGCAGTTCTTC
TRBV5-1	TRBJ1-4	-	-	CASSSLTGRSEKLFF	TGCGCCAGCAGTTCCCTTACTGGGAGGTCTGAAAAACTGTTTTTT
TRBV4-1	TRBJ2-1	-	-	CASSPSTLWRGLDNEQFF	TGCGCCAGCAGCCCATCCACCCTATGGCGGGGACTTGACAATGAGCAGTTCTTC
TRBV7-9	TRBJ1-1	few	-	CASSPLGGVKAEAFF	TGTGCCAGCAGCCCCCTTGGCGGAGTTAAGGCTGAAGCTTTCTTT
TRBV28	TRBJ1-2	-	-	CASSLPGHAFFDYGYTF	TGTGCCAGCAGTTTGCCGGGACACGCCTTTTTTGACTATGGCTACACCTTC
TRBV5-1	TRBJ2-1	-	TRBD2	CASSLRLAEYNEQFF	TGCGCCAGCAGCCTTCGACTAGCGGAGTACAATGAGCAGTTCTTC
TRBV7-9	TRBJ2-2	-	TRBD1	CASSQTGTGELFF	TGTGCCAGCAGCCAGACAGGGACCGGGGAGCTGTTTTTT
TRBV19	TRBJ2-2	-	TRBD2	CASSIGTSRAGELFF	TGTGCCAGTAGTATCGGGACTAGCAGGGCCGGGGAGCTGTTTTTT
TRBV5-4	TRBJ1-2	-	-	CASSLPLQGGGYTF	TGTGCCAGCAGCTTGCCGCTACAGGGAGGGGGCTACACCTTC
TRBV19	TRBJ1-3	-	TRBD1	CASSLTGATGNTIYF	TGTGCCAGTAGTCTTACAGGGGCGACTGGAAACACCATATATTTT
TRBV6-5	TRBJ1-4	-	TRBD1	CASSAGQATNEKLFF	TGTGCCAGCAGTGCCGGACAGGCAACTAATGAAAAACTGTTTTTT
TRBV7-8	TRBJ2-5	-	TRBD2	CASSFRMAGGQETQYF	TGTGCCAGCAGCTTTAGGATGGCGGGGGGGCAAGAGACCCAGTACTTC
TRBV2	TRBJ2-7	-	-	CASRPLVRSYEQYF	TGTGCCAGCAGGCCCCTGGTGAGGTCCTACGAGCAGTACTTC
TRBV5-1	TRBJ1-1	-	-	CASSLREVGNTEAFF	TGCGCCAGCAGCTTGAGGGAGGTGGGGAACACTGAAGCTTTCTTT
TRBV12-5	TRBJ2-2	-	-	CASGLATPQGAGELFF	TGTGCTAGTGGTTTAGCAACGCCACAGGGAGCCGGGGAGCTGTTTTTT
TRBV6-5	TRBJ2-7	-	TRBD1	CASSYEGTEYF	TGTGCCAGCAGTTACGAAGGGACAGAGTACTTC
TRBV4-2	TRBJ1-2	-	-	CASSQDWQAASYGYTF	TGTGCCAGCAGCCAAGATTGGCAGGCAGCATCCTATGGCTACACCTTC
TRBV11-2	TRBJ2-5	once	-	CASSLDGLGETQYF	TGTGCCAGCAGCTTAGATGGACTGGGGGAGACCCAGTACTTC
TRBV5-1	TRBJ1-1	-	-	CASRKGQSNTEAFF	TGCGCCAGCAGAAAGGGACAATCGAACACTGAAGCTTTCTTT
TRBV4-3	TRBJ2-1	-	TRBD1	CASSQAQGSYNEQFF	TGCGCCAGCAGCCAGGCACAGGGGAGCTACAATGAGCAGTTCTTC
TRBV7-2	TRBJ1-2	-	-	CASSSTGSGAGGYTF	TGTGCCAGCAGCTCGACCGGGTCGGGGGCGGGTGGCTACACCTTC
TRBV19	TRBJ2-1	once	-	CAAGSNEQFF	TGTGCCGCGGGCAGCAATGAGCAGTTCTTC
TRBV19	TRBJ1-5	few	-	CASSTDTANQPQHF	TGTGCCAGTAGCACCGACACGGCCAATCAGCCCCAGCATTTT
TRBV19	TRBJ1-5	-	TRBD1	CASSAGGLGRNQPQHF	TGTGCCAGTAGTGCAGGGGGTTTAGGACGTAATCAGCCCCAGCATTTT
TRBV7-9	TRBJ1-2	-	-	CASSLTLAGGYTF	TGTGCCAGCAGCTTGACATTAGCGGGTGGCTACACCTTC
TRBV2	TRBJ1-2	-	-	CASSESGVKDYGYTF	TGTGCCAGCAGTGAAAGTGGGGTCAAGGACTATGGCTACACCTTC
TRBV15	TRBJ1-5	large	-	CATSIQHRSPNQPQHF	TGTGCCACCAGCATCCAACACCGGTCCCCTAATCAGCCCCAGCATTTT
TRBV13	TRBJ2-3	-	-	CASSSGGNPTDTQYF	TGTGCCAGCAGCTCAGGCGGGAACCCCACAGATACGCAGTATTTT
TRBV11-2	TRBJ1-5	once	-	CASSLSTVNQPQHF	TGTGCCAGCAGCTTATCGACAGTGAATCAGCCCCAGCATTTT
TRBV18	TRBJ1-4	-	-	CASSPEAAVTEKLFF	TGTGCCAGCTCACCAGAAGCGGCAGTCACTGAAAAACTGTTTTTT
TRBV6-1	TRBJ2-7	-	-	CASVRGAYEQYF	TGTGCCAGCGTGAGGGGGGCCTACGAGCAGTACTTC
TRBV19	TRBJ2-1	-	TRBD2	CASSMAGRDEQFF	TGTGCCAGTAGTATGGCTGGGAGGGATGAGCAGTTCTTC
TRBV5-8	TRBJ1-5	-	-	CASSFLRGMSNQPQHF	TGTGCCAGCAGCTTCCTTCGTGGTATGAGCAATCAGCCCCAGCATTTT
TRBV6-5	TRBJ2-7	-	TRBD1	CASSYWGQGEIEQYF	TGTGCCAGCAGTTACTGGGGACAGGGGGAGATCGAGCAGTACTTC
TRBV7-2	TRBJ1-5	-	TRBD1	CASSLRQGGNQPQHF	TGTGCCAGCAGCTTGAGACAGGGAGGCAATCAGCCCCAGCATTTT
TRBV27	TRBJ1-2	-	TRBD1	CASSLSISSGGAYGYTF	TGTGCCAGCAGTTTATCGATCTCTTCAGGGGGCGCATATGGCTACACCTTC